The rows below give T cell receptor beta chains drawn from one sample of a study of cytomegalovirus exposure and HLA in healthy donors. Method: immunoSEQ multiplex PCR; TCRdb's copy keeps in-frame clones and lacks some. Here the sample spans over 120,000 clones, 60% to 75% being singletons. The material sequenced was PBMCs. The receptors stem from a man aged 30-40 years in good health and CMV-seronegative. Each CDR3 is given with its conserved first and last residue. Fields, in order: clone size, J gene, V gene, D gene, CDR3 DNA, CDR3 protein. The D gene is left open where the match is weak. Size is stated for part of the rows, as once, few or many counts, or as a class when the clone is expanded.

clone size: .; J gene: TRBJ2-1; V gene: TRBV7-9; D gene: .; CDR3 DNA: TGTGCCAGCCAAGTTACCGGGGACTCCTACAATGAGCAGTTCTTC; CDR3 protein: CASQVTGDSYNEQFF
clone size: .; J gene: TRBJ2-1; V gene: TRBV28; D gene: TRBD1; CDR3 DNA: TGTGCCAGCAGTTTTAGAGGGGGCGCTATCAATGAGCAGTTCTTC; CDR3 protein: CASSFRGGAINEQFF
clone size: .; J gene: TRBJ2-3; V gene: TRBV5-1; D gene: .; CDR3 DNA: TGCGCCAGCAGTTGGGACATCCCTAGCACAGATACGCAGTATTTT; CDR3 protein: CASSWDIPSTDTQYF
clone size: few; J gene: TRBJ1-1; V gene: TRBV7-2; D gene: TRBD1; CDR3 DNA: TGTGCCAGCAGTTCGACAGGGGTCGGGCGAGCTTTCTTT; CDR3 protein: CASSSTGVGRAFF
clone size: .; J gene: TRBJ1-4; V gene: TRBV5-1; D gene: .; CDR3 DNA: TGCGCCAGCAGCTTGGCGCAGGGTACTAATGAAAAACTGTTTTTT; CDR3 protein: CASSLAQGTNEKLFF
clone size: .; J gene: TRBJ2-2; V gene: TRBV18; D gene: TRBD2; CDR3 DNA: TGTGCCAGCTCACCAATGGTAGCGGGGACCGGGGAGCTGTTTTTT; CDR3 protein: CASSPMVAGTGELFF
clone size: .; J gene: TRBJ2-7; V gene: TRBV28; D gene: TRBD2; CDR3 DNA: TGTGCCAGCAGTATGAGAGCGGGGGGTTCCCCCTACGAGCAGTACTTC; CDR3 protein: CASSMRAGGSPYEQYF
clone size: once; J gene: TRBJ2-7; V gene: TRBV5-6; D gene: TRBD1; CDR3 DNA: TGTGCCAGCAGCTTATGGGACAGGGACGAGCAGTACTTC; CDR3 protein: CASSLWDRDEQYF
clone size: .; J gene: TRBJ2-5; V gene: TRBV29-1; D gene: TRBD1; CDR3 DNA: TGCAGCGGGTCGACAGGGGCTCCAGAGACCCAGTACTTC; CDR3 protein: CSGSTGAPETQYF
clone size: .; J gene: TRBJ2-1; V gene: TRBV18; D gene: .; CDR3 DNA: TGTGCCAGCTCACCAGATCGGAATGAGCAGTTCTTC; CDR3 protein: CASSPDRNEQFF
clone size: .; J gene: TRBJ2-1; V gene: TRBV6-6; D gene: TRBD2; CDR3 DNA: TGTGCCAGCAGTTCACCCGGGACTAGCGGATACAATGAGCAGTTCTTC; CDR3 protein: CASSSPGTSGYNEQFF
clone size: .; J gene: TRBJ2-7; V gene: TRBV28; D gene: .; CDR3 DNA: TGTGCCAGCAGACTCCCGGCGGGCTACGAGCAGTACTTC; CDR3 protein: CASRLPAGYEQYF
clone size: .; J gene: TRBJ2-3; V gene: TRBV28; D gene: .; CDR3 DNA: TGTGCCAGCAGTTCCACGGACAGCTCTAGCACAGATACGCAGTATTTT; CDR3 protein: CASSSTDSSSTDTQYF
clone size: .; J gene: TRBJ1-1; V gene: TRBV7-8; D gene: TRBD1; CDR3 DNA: TGTGCCAGCAGCTTCATCAGGGGGCAAGACACTGAAGCTTTCTTT; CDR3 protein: CASSFIRGQDTEAFF
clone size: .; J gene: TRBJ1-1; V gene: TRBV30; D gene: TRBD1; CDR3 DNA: TGTGCCTGGACTTGGGACAGCATGAACACTGAAGCTTTCTTT; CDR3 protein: CAWTWDSMNTEAFF
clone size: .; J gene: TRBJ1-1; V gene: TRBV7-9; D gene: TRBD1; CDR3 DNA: TGTGCCAGCAGACAGGACAGGGGGTCCACTGAAGCTTTCTTT; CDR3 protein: CASRQDRGSTEAFF
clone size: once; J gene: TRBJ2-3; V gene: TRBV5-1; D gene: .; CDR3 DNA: TGCGCCAGCAGCCCAGAAGGGGCAGATACGCAGTATTTT; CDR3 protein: CASSPEGADTQYF
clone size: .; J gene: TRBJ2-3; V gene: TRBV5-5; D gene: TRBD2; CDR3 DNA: TGTGCCAGCAGCTTGAGCGGGGCCACAGATACGCAGTATTTT; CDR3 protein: CASSLSGATDTQYF
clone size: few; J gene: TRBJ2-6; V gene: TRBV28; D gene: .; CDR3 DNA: TGTGCCAGCAGCCCGTCCCGGGCTGGGGCCAACGGCCTGACTTTC; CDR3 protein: CASSPSRAGANGLTF
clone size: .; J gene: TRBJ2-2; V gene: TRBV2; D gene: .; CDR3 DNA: TGTGCCAGTTCCACGCGACTGGTCACCGGGGAGCTGTTTTTT; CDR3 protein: CASSTRLVTGELFF
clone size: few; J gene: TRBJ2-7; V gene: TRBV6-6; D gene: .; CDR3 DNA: TGTGCCAGCAGTTACTCAAGTCTCGGGGCCTACGAGCAGTACTTC; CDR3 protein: CASSYSSLGAYEQYF
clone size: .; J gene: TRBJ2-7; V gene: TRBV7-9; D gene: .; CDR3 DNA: TGTGCCAGCAGCTGGGAGGCCCCCGAGCAGTACTTC; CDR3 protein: CASSWEAPEQYF
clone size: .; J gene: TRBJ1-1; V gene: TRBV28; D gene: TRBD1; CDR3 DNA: TGTGCCAGCAAAAGGACAGGGGGAGCTGAAGCTTTCTTT; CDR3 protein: CASKRTGGAEAFF
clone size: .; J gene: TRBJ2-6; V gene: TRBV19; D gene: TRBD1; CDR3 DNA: TGTGCCAGTAGCCAAGGACAGGGTGCTGGGGCCAACGTCCTGACTTTC; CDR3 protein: CASSQGQGAGANVLTF
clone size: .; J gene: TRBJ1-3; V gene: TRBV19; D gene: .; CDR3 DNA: TGTGCCAGTAGGACCCGCCTTCGGGACTCTGGAAACACCATATATTTT; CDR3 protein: CASRTRLRDSGNTIYF
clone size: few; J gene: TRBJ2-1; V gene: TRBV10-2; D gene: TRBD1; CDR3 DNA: TGCGCCAGCAGGATATGGGGACAGGGGAATAATGAGCAGTTCTTC; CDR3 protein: CASRIWGQGNNEQFF
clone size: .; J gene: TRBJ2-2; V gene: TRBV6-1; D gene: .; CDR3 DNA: TGTGCCAGCAGTGAAGCAGAAGGGAGGGGGGGCGGGGAGCTGTTTTTT; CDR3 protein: CASSEAEGRGGGELFF
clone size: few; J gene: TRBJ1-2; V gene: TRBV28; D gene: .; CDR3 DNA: TGTGCCAGCAGTCTAGGCAATGGGAACTATGGCTACACCTTC; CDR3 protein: CASSLGNGNYGYTF
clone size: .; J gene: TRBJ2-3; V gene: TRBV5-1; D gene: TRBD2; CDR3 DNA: TGCGCCAGCAGCGCCGGACTAGCGGGGGCCCCTGGGGATTTT; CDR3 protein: CASSAGLAGAPGDF
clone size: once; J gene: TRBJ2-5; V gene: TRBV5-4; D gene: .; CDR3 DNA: TGTGCCAGCAGCTTACAGGGCTATTCCAGAGAGACCCAGTACTTC; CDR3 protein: CASSLQGYSRETQYF
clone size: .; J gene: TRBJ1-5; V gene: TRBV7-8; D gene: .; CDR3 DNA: TGTGCCAGCAGCTCGGGGGTGCAGCCCCAGCATTTT; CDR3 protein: CASSSGVQPQHF
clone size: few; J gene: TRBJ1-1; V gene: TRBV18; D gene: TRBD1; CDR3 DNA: TGTGCCAGCTCACCAACAGGGGGGGACACTGAAGCTTTCTTT; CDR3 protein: CASSPTGGDTEAFF
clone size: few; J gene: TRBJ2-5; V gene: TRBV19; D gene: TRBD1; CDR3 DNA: TGTGCCAGTAGTATAGATCTGACAGGGGTAGAAGAGACCCAGTACTTC; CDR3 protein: CASSIDLTGVEETQYF
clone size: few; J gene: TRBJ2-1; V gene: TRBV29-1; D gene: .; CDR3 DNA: TGCAGCGTTGGTCCAGTGGCCTCCTACAATGAGCAGTTCTTC; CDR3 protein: CSVGPVASYNEQFF
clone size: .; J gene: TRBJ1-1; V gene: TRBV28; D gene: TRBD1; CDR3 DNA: TGTGCCAGCAGTTTACCGGGACAGCCGAACACTGAAGCTTTCTTT; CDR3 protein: CASSLPGQPNTEAFF
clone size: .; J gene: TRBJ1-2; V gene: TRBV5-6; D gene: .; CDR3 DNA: TGTGCCAGCAGCTTACCACTCACTTATGGCTACACCTTC; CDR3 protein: CASSLPLTYGYTF
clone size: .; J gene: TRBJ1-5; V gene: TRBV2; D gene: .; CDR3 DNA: TGTGCCAGCACCCCCGAGCAGGGTACTCAACAGCCCCAGCATTTT; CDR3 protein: CASTPEQGTQQPQHF
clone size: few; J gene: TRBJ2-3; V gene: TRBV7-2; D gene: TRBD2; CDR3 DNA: TGTGCCAGCAGCTTAGGATGGCTAGCGGGGGTTAAAAGCACAGATACGCAGTATTTT; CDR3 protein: CASSLGWLAGVKSTDTQYF
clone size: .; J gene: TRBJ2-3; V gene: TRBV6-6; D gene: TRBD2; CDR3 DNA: TGTGCCAGCAGCGCTAGCGGAGGTGATACGCAGTATTTT; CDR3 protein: CASSASGGDTQYF
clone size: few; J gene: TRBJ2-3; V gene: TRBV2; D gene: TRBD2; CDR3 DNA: TGTGCCAGCAGTGGACTAGCGGGACAGGATACGCAGTATTTT; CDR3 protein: CASSGLAGQDTQYF
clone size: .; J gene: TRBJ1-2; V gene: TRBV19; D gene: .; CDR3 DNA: TGTGCCAGTAGACAGGTTGAGGAAGATGGCTACACCTTC; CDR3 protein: CASRQVEEDGYTF
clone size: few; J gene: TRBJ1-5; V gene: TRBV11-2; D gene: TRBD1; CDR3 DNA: TGTGCCAGCAGCTCGGACAGGGACGGGGGAGGGAATCAGCCCCAGCATTTT; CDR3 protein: CASSSDRDGGGNQPQHF
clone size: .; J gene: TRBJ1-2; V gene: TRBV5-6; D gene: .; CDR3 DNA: TGTGCCAGCAGCTTGAGACTGAACTATGGCTACACCTTC; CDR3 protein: CASSLRLNYGYTF
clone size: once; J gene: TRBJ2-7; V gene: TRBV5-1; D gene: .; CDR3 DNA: TGCGCCAGCAGCCTGGCCTACGAGCAGTACTTC; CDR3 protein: CASSLAYEQYF
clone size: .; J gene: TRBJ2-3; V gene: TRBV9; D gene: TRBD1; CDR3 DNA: TGTGCCAGCAGCGCGACAGGGACCCCAGATACGCAGTATTTT; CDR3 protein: CASSATGTPDTQYF
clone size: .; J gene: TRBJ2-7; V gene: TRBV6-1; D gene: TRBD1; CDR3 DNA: TGTGCCAGCAGTGTGGCACAGGGGGCCCACGAGCAGTACTTC; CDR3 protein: CASSVAQGAHEQYF
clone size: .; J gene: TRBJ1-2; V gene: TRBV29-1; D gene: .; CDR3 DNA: TGCAGCGTTGAGGGCAGGGGCTATGGCTACACCTTC; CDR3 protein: CSVEGRGYGYTF